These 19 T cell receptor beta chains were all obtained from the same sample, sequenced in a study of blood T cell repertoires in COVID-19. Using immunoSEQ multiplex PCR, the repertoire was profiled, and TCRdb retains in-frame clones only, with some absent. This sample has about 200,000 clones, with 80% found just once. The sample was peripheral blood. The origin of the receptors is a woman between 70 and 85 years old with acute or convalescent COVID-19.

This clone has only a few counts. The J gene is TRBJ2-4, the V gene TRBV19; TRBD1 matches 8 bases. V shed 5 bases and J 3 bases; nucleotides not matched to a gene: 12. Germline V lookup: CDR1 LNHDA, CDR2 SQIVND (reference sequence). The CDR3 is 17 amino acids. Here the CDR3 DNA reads TGTGCCAGTAGTCCCAGGACAGGGAGTCTGAGCAAAAACATTCAGTACTTC. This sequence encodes CASSPRTGSLSKNIQYF. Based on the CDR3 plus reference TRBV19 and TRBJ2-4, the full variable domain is DGGITQSPKYLFRKEGQNVTLSCEQNLNHDAMYWYRQDPGQGLRLIYYSQIVNDFQKGDIAEGYSVSREKKESFPLTVTSAQKNPTAFYLCASSPRTGSLSKNIQYFGAGTRLSVL.

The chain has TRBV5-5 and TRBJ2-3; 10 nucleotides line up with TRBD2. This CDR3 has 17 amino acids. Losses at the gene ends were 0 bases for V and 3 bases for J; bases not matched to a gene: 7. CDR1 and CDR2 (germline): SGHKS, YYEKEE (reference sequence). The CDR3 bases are TGTGCCAGCAGCTTGGGACTAGCGGGCCAGGGAACAGATACGCAGTATTTT. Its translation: CASSLGLAGQGTDTQYF.

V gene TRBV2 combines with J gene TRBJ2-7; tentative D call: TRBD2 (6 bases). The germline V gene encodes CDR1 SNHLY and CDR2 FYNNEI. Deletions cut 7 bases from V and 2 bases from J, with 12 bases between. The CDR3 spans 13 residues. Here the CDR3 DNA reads TGTGCCAGCACCCAGGCGGGGCCCTACGAGCAGTACTTC. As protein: CASTQAGPYEQYF. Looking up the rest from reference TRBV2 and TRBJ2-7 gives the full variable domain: EPEVTQTPSHQVTQMGQEVILRCVPISNHLYFYWYRQILGQKVEFLVSFYNNEISEKSEIFDDQFSVERPDGSNFTLKIRSTKLEDSAMYFCASTQAGPYEQYFGPGTRLTVT.

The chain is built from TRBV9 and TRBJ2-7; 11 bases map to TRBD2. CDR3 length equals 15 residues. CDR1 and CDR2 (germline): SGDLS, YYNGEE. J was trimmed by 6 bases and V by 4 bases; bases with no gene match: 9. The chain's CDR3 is CASSPTSGMVGEQYF. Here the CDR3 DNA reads TGTGCCAGCAGCCCGACTAGCGGGATGGTCGGCGAGCAGTACTTC.

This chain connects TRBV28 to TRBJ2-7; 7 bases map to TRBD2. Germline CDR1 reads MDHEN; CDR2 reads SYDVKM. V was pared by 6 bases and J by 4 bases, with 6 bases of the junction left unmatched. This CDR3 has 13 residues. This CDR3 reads CASSRKRGYEQYF. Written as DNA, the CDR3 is TGTGCCAGCAGCCGGAAGCGGGGATACGAGCAGTACTTC.

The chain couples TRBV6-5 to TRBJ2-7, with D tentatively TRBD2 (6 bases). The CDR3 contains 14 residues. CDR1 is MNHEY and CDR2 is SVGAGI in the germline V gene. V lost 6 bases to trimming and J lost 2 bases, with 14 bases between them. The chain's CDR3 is CASSQTSPTYEQYF. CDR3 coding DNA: TGTGCCAGCAGCCAGACTAGTCCGACCTACGAGCAGTACTTC.

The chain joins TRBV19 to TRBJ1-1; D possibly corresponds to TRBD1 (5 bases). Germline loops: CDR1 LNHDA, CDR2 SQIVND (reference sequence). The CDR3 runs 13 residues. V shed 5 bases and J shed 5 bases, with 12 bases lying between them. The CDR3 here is CASSPQGLTEAFF. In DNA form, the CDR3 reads TGTGCCAGTAGTCCCCAGGGTCTTACTGAAGCTTTCTTT.

The CDR3 DNA is TGTGCCAGTAGTGGAGGGACTAGCGGGAATCTAGATACGCAGTATTTT. Its translation: CASSGGTSGNLDTQYF. The V call is TRBV19, the J call TRBJ2-3, with 13 bases fitting TRBD2. V gave up 5 bases and J gave up 5 bases; unmatched junction bases: 7. Germline V gene sequence: CDR1 LNHDA, CDR2 SQIVND (reference sequence). The length of the CDR3 is 16 residues.

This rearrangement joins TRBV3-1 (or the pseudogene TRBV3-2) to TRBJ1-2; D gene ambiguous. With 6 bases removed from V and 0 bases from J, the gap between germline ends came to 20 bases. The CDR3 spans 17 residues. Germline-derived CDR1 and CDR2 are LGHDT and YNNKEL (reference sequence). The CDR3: CASSLRDFGLANYGYTF. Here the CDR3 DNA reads TGTGCCAGCAGTCTTAGAGATTTTGGACTAGCTAACTATGGCTACACCTTC.

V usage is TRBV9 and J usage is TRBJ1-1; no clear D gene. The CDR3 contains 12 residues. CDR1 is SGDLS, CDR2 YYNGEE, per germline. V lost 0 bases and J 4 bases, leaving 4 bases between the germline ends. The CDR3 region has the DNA TGTGCCAGCAGCGTAGTCGGCACTGAAGCTTTCTTT. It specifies CASSVVGTEAFF.

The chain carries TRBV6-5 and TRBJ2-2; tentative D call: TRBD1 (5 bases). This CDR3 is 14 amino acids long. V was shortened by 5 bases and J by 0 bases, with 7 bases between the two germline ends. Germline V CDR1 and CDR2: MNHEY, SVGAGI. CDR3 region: CASSIQANTGELFF. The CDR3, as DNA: TGTGCCAGCAGTATACAGGCGAACACCGGGGAGCTGTTTTTT.

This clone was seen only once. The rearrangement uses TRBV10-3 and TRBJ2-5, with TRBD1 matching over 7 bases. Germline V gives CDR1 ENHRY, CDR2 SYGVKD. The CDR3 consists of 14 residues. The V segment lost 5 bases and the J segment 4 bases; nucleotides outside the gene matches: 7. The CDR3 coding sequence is TGTGCCATCAGTCGACAGGGTGGTGGAGAGACCCAGTACTTC. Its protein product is CAISRQGGGETQYF.

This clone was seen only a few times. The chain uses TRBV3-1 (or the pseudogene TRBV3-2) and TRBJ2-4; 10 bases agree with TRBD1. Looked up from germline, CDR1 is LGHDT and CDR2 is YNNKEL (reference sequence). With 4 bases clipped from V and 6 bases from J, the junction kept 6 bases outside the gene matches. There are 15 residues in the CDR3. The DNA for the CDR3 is TGTGCCAGCAGCCTCCGGGACAGGGGAGGAAACATTCAGTACTTC. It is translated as CASSLRDRGGNIQYF.

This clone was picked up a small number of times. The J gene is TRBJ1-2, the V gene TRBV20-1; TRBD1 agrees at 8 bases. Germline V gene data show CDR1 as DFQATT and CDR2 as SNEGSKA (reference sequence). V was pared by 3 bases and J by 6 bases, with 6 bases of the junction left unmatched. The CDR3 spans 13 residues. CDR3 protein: CSASNLQGDGYTF. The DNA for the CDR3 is TGCAGTGCTAGTAACCTACAGGGGGATGGCTACACCTTC.

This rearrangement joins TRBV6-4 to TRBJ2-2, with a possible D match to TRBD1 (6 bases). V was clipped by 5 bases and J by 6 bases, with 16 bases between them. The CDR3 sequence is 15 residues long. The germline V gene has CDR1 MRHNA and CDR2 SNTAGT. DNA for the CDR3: TGTGCCAGCAGTCCACAGGGTACCATATCCGGGGAGCTGTTTTTT. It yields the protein CASSPQGTISGELFF.

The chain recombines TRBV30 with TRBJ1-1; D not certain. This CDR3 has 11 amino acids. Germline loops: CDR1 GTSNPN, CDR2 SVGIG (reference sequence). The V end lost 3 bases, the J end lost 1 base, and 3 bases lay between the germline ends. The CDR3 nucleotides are TGTGCCTGGAGACAGAACACTGAAGCTTTCTTT. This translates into CAWRQNTEAFF. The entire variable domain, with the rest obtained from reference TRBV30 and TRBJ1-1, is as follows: SQTIHQWPATLVQPVGSPLSLECTVEGTSNPNLYWYRQAAGRGLQLLFYSVGIGQISSEVPQNLSASRPQDRQFILSSKKLLLSDSGFYLCAWRQNTEAFFGQGTRLTVV.

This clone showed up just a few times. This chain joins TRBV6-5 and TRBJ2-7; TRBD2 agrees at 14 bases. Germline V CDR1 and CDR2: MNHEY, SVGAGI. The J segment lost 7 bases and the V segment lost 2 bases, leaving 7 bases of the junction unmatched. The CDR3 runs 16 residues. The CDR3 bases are TGTGCCAGCAGTTACCCGGGGACTAGCGGGGGCCTGGAGCAGTACTTC. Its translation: CASSYPGTSGGLEQYF.

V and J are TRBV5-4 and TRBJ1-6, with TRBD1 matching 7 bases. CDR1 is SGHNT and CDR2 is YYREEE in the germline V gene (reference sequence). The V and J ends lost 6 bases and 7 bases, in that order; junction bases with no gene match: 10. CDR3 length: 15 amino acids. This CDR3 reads CASTPDRDRNSPLHF. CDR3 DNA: TGTGCCAGCACCCCAGACCGGGACAGAAATTCACCCCTCCACTTT. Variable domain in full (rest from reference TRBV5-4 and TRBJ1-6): ETGVTQSPTHLIKTRGQQVTLRCSSQSGHNTVSWYQQALGQGPQFIFQYYREEENGRGNFPPRFSGLQFPNYSSELNVNALELDDSALYLCASTPDRDRNSPLHFGNGTRLTVT.

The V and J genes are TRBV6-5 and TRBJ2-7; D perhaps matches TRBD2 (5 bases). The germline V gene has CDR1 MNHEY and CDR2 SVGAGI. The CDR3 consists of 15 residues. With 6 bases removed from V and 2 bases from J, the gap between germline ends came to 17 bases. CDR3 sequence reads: CASSQTLVGTYEQYF. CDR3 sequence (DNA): TGTGCCAGCAGCCAAACCCTAGTCGGGACCTACGAGCAGTACTTC.